This T cell receptor (beta chain) came from a study of T-cell memory formation after mild COVID-19. General observations from the study: Mainly in CM and EM were contracting CD4+ clones; CD8+ were in EMRA.

Germline V gene lookup returns CDR1 SEHNR and CDR2 FQNEAQ (reference sequence). The CDR3 runs to 16 residues. The V end was cut by 3 bases, the J end by 4 bases, with 15 bases between. This clonotype came up a few times. Its specificity is not known. With constant-segment primers, 5'RACE yielded cDNA libraries of TCR alpha and TCR beta that carried sample barcodes and UMIs. TCRdb ran MiXCR on the 5' RACE reads and lists one entry per CDR3 protein. The table records 200,000 to 250,000 distinct CDR3 sequences, around 15% of them present only once. This sequence joins TRBV7-9 and TRBJ2-2, with D possibly TRBD2 on 6 matching bases. This clonotype originated in a man between 18 and 35 years old who had mild COVID-19 (a few samples of this study predate the infection). Cell type and time point are not known. Material for sequencing was PBMCs or a T cell subset sorted from them (not recorded which). The DNA of the CDR3 is TGTGCCAGCAGCTTTGGGGCGGGGTACGTCACCGGGGAGCTGTTTTTT. The encoded protein is CASSFGAGYVTGELFF.